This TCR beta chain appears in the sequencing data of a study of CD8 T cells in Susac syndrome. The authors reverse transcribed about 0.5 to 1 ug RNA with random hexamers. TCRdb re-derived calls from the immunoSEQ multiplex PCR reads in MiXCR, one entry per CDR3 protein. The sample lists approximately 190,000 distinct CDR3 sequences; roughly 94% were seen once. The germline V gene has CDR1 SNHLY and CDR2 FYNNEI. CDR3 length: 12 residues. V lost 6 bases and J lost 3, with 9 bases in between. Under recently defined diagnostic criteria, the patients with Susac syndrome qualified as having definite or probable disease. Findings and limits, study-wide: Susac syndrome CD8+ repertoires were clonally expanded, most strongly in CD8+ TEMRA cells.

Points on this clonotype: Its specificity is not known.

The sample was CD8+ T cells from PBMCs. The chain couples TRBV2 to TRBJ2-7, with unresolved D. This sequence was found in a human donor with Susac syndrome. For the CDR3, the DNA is TGTGCCAGCAGGCTCGATGGCTACGAGCAGTACTTC. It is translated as CASRLDGYEQYF.